The 21 T cell receptor beta chains in this list originate from one sample, sequenced in a study of radiotherapy plus CTLA-4 blockade in lung cancer. TCRdb's table, derived via immunoSEQ multiplex PCR, lists solely in-frame clones and lacks some. The sample shows 50,000 to 60,000 clones, roughly four fifths of them seen only once. The sequencing here drew on peripheral blood, taken from a patient treated with radiotherapy plus ipilimumab. These receptors were obtained from a human donor with non-small cell lung cancer whose response to radiotherapy plus ipilimumab could not be evaluated.

V usage is TRBV7-2 and J usage is TRBJ1-2; a possible D gene is TRBD1 (6 bases). The CDR3 is made up of 13 amino acids. The germline V and J ends were trimmed by 1 base and 6 bases, with 9 bases remaining between them. Germline CDR1 is SGHTA and CDR2 is FQGNSA. CDR3 DNA: TGTGCCAGCAGCTTAGACAGGGTCGATGGCTACACCTTC. Its protein is CASSLDRVDGYTF.

The V gene is TRBV18, the J gene TRBJ2-1; maybe TRBD2 (5 bases). Trimming removed 1 base from V and 12 bases from J, with 10 bases in between. CDR1 is KGHSH and CDR2 is LQKENI in the germline V gene. The CDR3 is made up of 12 amino acids. CDR3 DNA: TGTGCCAGCTCACCACTCGGACGGGGGCAGTTCTTC. Its translation: CASSPLGRGQFF.

The chain joins TRBV12-5 to TRBJ1-6; possibly TRBD1 for D (6 bases). V shed 1 base and J shed 10 bases, with 11 bases lying between them. The CDR3 is 14 amino acids. In germline, CDR1 is LGHNT, CDR2 FRNRAP. CDR3 nucleotides: TGTGCTAGTGGTTTGGGTATACAGGGATCACCCCTCCACTTT. It encodes CASGLGIQGSPLHF.

The rearrangement links TRBV11-2 to TRBJ1-5; 7 bases agree with TRBD1. Germline CDR1 and CDR2: SGHAT and FQNNGV. Trimming at V came to 5 bases and at J to 7 bases, leaving 8 bases not matched to a gene. This CDR3 comprises 14 residues. Here the CDR3 DNA reads TGTGCCAGCAGCCCCACAGGGGATCGCCAGCCCCAGCATTTT. Its translation is CASSPTGDRQPQHF.

This rearrangement joins TRBV4-3 to TRBJ1-2, with no clear D. CDR3 length: 13 amino acids. V lost 0 bases and J 4 bases, leaving 6 bases between the germline ends. Germline loops: CDR1 LGHNA, CDR2 YSLEER. CDR3 residues: CASSQESGYGYTF. The CDR3 region has the DNA TGCGCCAGCAGCCAAGAATCGGGCTATGGCTACACCTTC.

The V call is TRBV11-2, the J call TRBJ2-1; D ambiguous. Trimming removed 1 base from V and 9 bases from J, with 10 bases in between. Germline CDR1 reads SGHAT; CDR2 reads FQNNGV. This CDR3 has 13 residues. CDR3: CASSLAGSGEQFF. For the CDR3, the DNA is TGTGCCAGCAGCTTAGCGGGTAGTGGTGAGCAGTTCTTC. The variable domain in full, with the rest retrieved from reference TRBV11-2 and TRBJ2-1, is EAGVAQSPRYKIIEKRQSVAFWCNPISGHATLYWYQQILGQGPKLLIQFQNNGVVDDSQLPKDRFSAERLKGVDSTLKIQPAKLEDSAVYLCASSLAGSGEQFFGPGTRLTVL.

This clone has only one observation. The chain combines TRBV6-5 with TRBJ1-2, with a weak D call TRBD1 (6 bases). CDR1 and CDR2 (germline): MNHEY, SVGAGI. V was clipped by 2 bases and J by 8 bases, with 12 bases between them. The CDR3 is made up of 13 amino acids. CDR3 sequence (DNA): TGTGCCAGCAGTTACGAGAAGGGGGAAGGCTACACCTTC. Protein product: CASSYEKGEGYTF.

The chain is built from TRBV7-9 and TRBJ1-5; D remains ambiguous. Germline V gene lookup returns CDR1 SEHNR and CDR2 FQNEAQ (reference sequence). This CDR3 comprises 15 residues. V dropped 3 bases and J dropped 2 bases, with 11 bases sitting between them. The CDR3 sequence is CASSLSGGGNQPQHF. The CDR3 DNA reads TGTGCCAGCAGCTTGTCGGGAGGCGGCAATCAGCCCCAGCATTTT.

The chain is built from TRBV5-1 and TRBJ2-7; maybe TRBD2 (6 bases). The CDR3 covers 15 residues. The V and J ends lost 0 bases and 2 bases respectively, with 12 bases between them. Germline CDR1 and CDR2: SGHRS and YFSETQ. The CDR3 reads CASSLVFAGTYEQYF. CDR3 nucleotides: TGCGCCAGCAGCTTGGTTTTTGCGGGAACCTACGAGCAGTACTTC.

This clone has ten or more counts. V is TRBV11-2 and J is TRBJ1-2, with a tentative D call TRBD1 (6 bases). The CDR3 is 14 residues long. The V gene's germline CDR1 is SGHAT and CDR2 FQNNGV. The V gene lost 1 base and the J gene lost 1 base, with 7 bases spanning the gap. CDR3 coding DNA: TGTGCCAGCAGCTTAGCACAGGGTAACTATGGCTACACCTTC. This codes for CASSLAQGNYGYTF.

The chain combines TRBV9 with TRBJ2-2; 7 bases fit TRBD2. Germline V gives CDR1 SGDLS, CDR2 YYNGEE. CDR3 length equals 13 residues. Trimming at V came to 6 bases and at J to 4 bases, leaving 3 bases not matched to a gene. CDR3 residues: CASMGGSTGELFF. The CDR3 nucleotides are TGTGCCAGCATGGGGGGGTCCACCGGGGAGCTGTTTTTT.

The chain couples TRBV6-5 to TRBJ1-4; D might be TRBD1 (6 bases). This CDR3 is built from 14 residues. Per the germline V gene, CDR1 is MNHEY and CDR2 is SVGAGI. Deletions cut 5 bases from V and 5 bases from J, with 12 bases between. This CDR3 is CASSNRVRNEKLFF. CDR3 DNA: TGTGCCAGCAGTAACAGGGTGAGGAATGAAAAACTGTTTTTT.

The gene calls are TRBV18 and TRBJ2-3; 9 positions match TRBD2. The V gene end was trimmed by 0 bases and the J gene end by 6 bases; junction bases not matched to a gene: 7. The CDR3 totals 16 residues. Germline CDR1 is KGHSH and CDR2 is LQKENI. The CDR3, as DNA: TGTGCCAGCTCACCACCGGCAGCGGGAGGAAGGGATACGCAGTATTTT. Its translation: CASSPPAAGGRDTQYF. Looking up the rest from reference TRBV18 and TRBJ2-3 gives the full variable domain: NAGVMQNPRHLVRRRGQEARLRCSPMKGHSHVYWYRQLPEEGLKFMVYLQKENIIDESGMPKERFSAEFPKEGPSILRIQQVVRGDSAAYFCASSPPAAGGRDTQYFGPGTRLTVL.

V gene TRBV7-8 combines with J gene TRBJ1-6; tentative D call: TRBD1 (6 bases). The germline CDR1 and CDR2 sequences are SGHVS and FQNEAQ. V was pared by 0 bases and J by 7 bases, with 16 bases between. CDR3 length: 17 amino acids. CDR3 sequence: CASSLAGGQGPNSPLHF. The CDR3 region has the DNA TGTGCCAGCAGCTTAGCGGGGGGGCAGGGACCGAATTCACCCCTCCACTTT.

The chain couples TRBV4-1 to TRBJ2-5; maybe TRBD1 (5 bases). V was clipped by 0 bases and J by 0 bases, with 8 bases between them. CDR3 length: 15 amino acids. CDR1 and CDR2 from the germline V gene are MGHRA and YSYEKL. CDR3 nucleotides: TGCGCCAGCAGCCAAGACAGGGAATACCAAGAGACCCAGTACTTC. The encoded protein is CASSQDREYQETQYF.

V gene TRBV11-2 combines with J gene TRBJ2-7; 8 positions agree with TRBD2. Per the germline V gene, CDR1 is SGHAT and CDR2 is FQNNGV. V shed 4 bases, J shed 7 bases, and the junction held 3 bases outside the gene matches. There are 12 residues in the CDR3. CDR3 in amino acids: CASSSPGGEQYF. Written as DNA, the CDR3 is TGTGCCAGCAGCTCCCCGGGAGGGGAGCAGTACTTC.

The chain is built from TRBV7-6 and TRBJ1-5; perhaps TRBD1 as D (6 bases). V shed 6 bases and J shed 3 bases, with 15 bases lying between them. CDR1 and CDR2 (germline): SGHVS, FNYEAQ. The CDR3 spans 15 residues. This CDR3 is CASRGPGHLNQPQHF. The CDR3 DNA reads as TGTGCCAGCAGAGGCCCGGGACACCTCAATCAGCCCCAGCATTTT.

The rearrangement links TRBV6-4 to TRBJ1-1; D remains unclear. V lost 0 bases, J lost 1 base, and 6 bases lay in between. Germline V gives CDR1 MRHNA, CDR2 SNTAGT. The CDR3 has 14 residues. The CDR3 sequence is CASSDSPGNTEAFF. CDR3 in DNA: TGTGCCAGCAGTGACTCCCCGGGGAACACTGAAGCTTTCTTT.

V and J are TRBV7-9 and TRBJ2-3; maybe TRBD1 (6 bases). Trimming cost V 5 bases and J 2 bases, with 17 bases left between them. The CDR3 length is 16 residues. Per germline, CDR1 SEHNR and CDR2 FQNEAQ (reference sequence). The CDR3 loop is CASSILRDKPTDTQYF. The CDR3 nucleotides are TGTGCCAGCAGCATCCTCCGGGACAAACCCACAGATACGCAGTATTTT.

This sequence joins TRBV27 and TRBJ2-1; D is unclear. CDR1 MNHEY and CDR2 SMNVEV come from the germline V gene (reference sequence). V was pared by 5 bases and J by 8 bases, with 10 bases between. CDR3 length: 12 residues. CDR3 protein: CASSRRFDEQFF. The CDR3 DNA sequence: TGTGCCAGCAGTCGTCGGTTTGATGAGCAGTTCTTC.

V is TRBV9 and J is TRBJ1-2, with 12 bases aligning to TRBD1. CDR1 SGDLS and CDR2 YYNGEE come from the germline V gene. There are 15 residues in the CDR3. V trimming: 0 bases; J trimming: 8 bases; junction bases outside the gene matches: 5. The CDR3 here is CASSVAGQGAEGYTF. The CDR3 DNA follows: TGTGCCAGCAGCGTAGCGGGACAGGGGGCGGAAGGCTACACCTTC.